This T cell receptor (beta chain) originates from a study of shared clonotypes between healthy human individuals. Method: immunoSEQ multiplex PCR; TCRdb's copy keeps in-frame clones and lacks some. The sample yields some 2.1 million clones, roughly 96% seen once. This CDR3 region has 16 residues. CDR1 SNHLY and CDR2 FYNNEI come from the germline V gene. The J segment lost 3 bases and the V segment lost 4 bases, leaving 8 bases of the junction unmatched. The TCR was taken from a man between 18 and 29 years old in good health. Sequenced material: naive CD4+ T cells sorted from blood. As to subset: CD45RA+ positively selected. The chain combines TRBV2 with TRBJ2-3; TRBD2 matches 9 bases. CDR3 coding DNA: TGTGCCAGCAGTGTTGGAGCGGGGGGCGGTACAGATACGCAGTATTTT. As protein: CASSVGAGGGTDTQYF.